These 8 T cell receptor beta chains were sequenced from one sample in a study of blood T cell repertoires in COVID-19. Using immunoSEQ multiplex PCR, the repertoire was profiled, and TCRdb retains in-frame clones only, with some absent. This sample has around 50,000 clones, with roughly nine tenths found just once. The material sequenced was peripheral blood. These receptor sequences come from a man between 65 and 85 years old with active COVID-19.

The CDR3: CASSELGSGGDEQFF. CDR3 bases: TGTGCCAGCAGTGAACTTGGTAGCGGGGGTGATGAGCAGTTCTTC. The chain couples TRBV6-1 to TRBJ2-1; TRBD2 matches at 9 bases. Germline CDR1 is MNHNS and CDR2 is SASEGT. The CDR3 has 15 amino acids. V shed 2 bases and J 8 bases; nucleotides not matched to a gene: 7.

The rearrangement joins TRBV5-4 to TRBJ2-6; 8 bases are shared with TRBD1. Unmatched junction bases numbered 15, after V lost 0 bases and J lost 4 bases. Per the germline V gene, CDR1 is SGHNT and CDR2 is YYREEE (reference sequence). The CDR3 is 20 residues long. The CDR3 sequence: CASSLDRGGRDRSGANVLTF. As DNA, the CDR3 is TGTGCCAGCAGCTTGGACCGGGGAGGCCGGGACAGGTCCGGGGCCAACGTCCTGACTTTC.

The chain is built from TRBV2 and TRBJ2-1; 10 bases agree with TRBD2. The CDR3 loop spans 15 amino acids. The V and J ends lost 5 bases and 9 bases, in that order; junction bases with no gene match: 10. The germline CDR1 and CDR2 sequences are SNHLY and FYNNEI. CDR3 DNA sequence: TGTGCCAGCAGTACCCTAGCGGGAGCAAGGGGTGAGCAGTTCTTC. Its protein product is CASSTLAGARGEQFF.

This clone was detected only once. The rearrangement uses TRBV27 and TRBJ2-1, with D possibly TRBD2 on 5 matching bases. Germline values: CDR1 MNHEY, CDR2 SMNVEV (reference sequence). V shed 5 bases and J shed 12 bases, with 20 bases lying between them. This CDR3 comprises 14 residues. The DNA for the CDR3 is TGTGCCAGCAGTGCTTCGGCCCGACCTCGGGGGCAGTTCTTC. As protein: CASSASARPRGQFF.

The chain uses TRBV5-6 and TRBJ1-2; 7 nucleotides align to TRBD1. Per the germline V gene, CDR1 is SGHDT and CDR2 is YYEEEE. With 0 bases clipped from V and 2 bases from J, the junction kept 4 bases outside the gene matches. The CDR3 loop spans 15 amino acids. In nucleotides, the CDR3 is TGTGCCAGCAGCTTGGTGACAGGGTCAAACTATGGCTACACCTTC. Translation: CASSLVTGSNYGYTF.

This chain uses TRBV9 with TRBJ1-6; 9 bases agree with TRBD1. Germline V CDR1 and CDR2: SGDLS, YYNGEE. This CDR3 region has 17 residues. Trimming cost V 4 bases and J 7 bases; bases outside gene matches: 12. CDR3 protein: CASSTLGGGQGNSPLHF. The CDR3 DNA is TGTGCCAGCAGCACCCTAGGGGGGGGACAGGGAAATTCACCCCTCCACTTT. Complete variable domain (other parts from reference TRBV9 and TRBJ1-6): DSGVTQTPKHLITATGQRVTLRCSPRSGDLSVYWYQQSLDQGLQFLIQYYNGEERAKGNILERFSAQQFPDLHSELNLSSLELGDSALYFCASSTLGGGQGNSPLHFGNGTRLTVT.

The V gene is TRBV7-6, the J gene TRBJ1-1; D might be TRBD1 (5 bases). CDR1 is SGHVS, CDR2 FNYEAQ, per germline. CDR3 size: 13 residues. The V and J ends lost 1 base and 4 bases respectively, with 7 bases between them. This chain's CDR3 is CASSLVRATEAFF. The CDR3 DNA sequence: TGTGCCAGCAGCTTAGTCAGGGCCACTGAAGCTTTCTTT.

The chain is built from TRBV11-3 and TRBJ2-1, with D perhaps matching TRBD1 (5 bases). V lost 5 bases and J 7 bases, leaving 15 bases between the germline ends. This CDR3 is 14 amino acids long. The germline V gene has CDR1 SGHNT and CDR2 YENEEA. This CDR3 is CASSAQQGINEQFF. The CDR3 DNA reads TGTGCCAGCAGCGCACAGCAGGGAATAAATGAGCAGTTCTTC. Variable domain in full (rest from reference TRBV11-3 and TRBJ2-1): EAGVVQSPRYKIIEKKQPVAFWCNPISGHNTLYWYLQNLGQGPELLIRYENEEAVDDSQLPKDRFSAERLKGVDSTLKIQPAELGDSAVYLCASSAQQGINEQFFGPGTRLTVL.